The 22 T cell receptor beta chains listed next were all sequenced from one sample in a study of regulatory T cells in long-lasting Graves disease. Noted time point: persistent/refractory GD, antithyroid drugs over 5 years with positive TRAb. Making the TCR library involved RNA that had been extracted from PBMCs. Combining iRepertoire HTBI primers with Arm-PCR of CDR3 regions, the authors built TCR beta libraries. Each CDR3 protein is one row after TCRdb ran MiXCR on the multiplex PCR reads. The sample holds under 350,000 distinct CDR3 sequences, around a fifth seen once. The sample here was peripheral blood mononuclear cells (PBMCs), taken when the disease was refractory, from a patient treated with antithyroid drugs. These receptors were taken from a female donor with Graves disease.

This clonotype was detected many times. This chain links TRBV2 with TRBJ2-5, with D possibly TRBD1 on 6 matching bases. V lost 6 bases and J 4 bases, leaving 21 bases between the germline ends. This CDR3 is 16 amino acids long. Germline V gene data show CDR1 as SNHLY and CDR2 as FYNNEI. DNA for the CDR3: TGTGCCAGCAGGAACTGGGGGCAGGGTGGTATAGAGACCCAGTACTTC. This sequence encodes CASRNWGQGGIETQYF.

Concerning this clonotype: Because it lacks the conserved phenylalanine or tryptophan at the end, this CDR3 is likely a read error. Because the CDR3's place on the DNA is in doubt, the DNA is left out and the CDR3 is given as listed by TCRdb. The chain combines TRBV11-2 with TRBJ2-4; TRBD2 is the table's D call, not checked against the DNA. Counting both end residues, the CDR3 totals 10 amino acids. The germline gives CDR1 SGHAT, CDR2 FQNNGV. CDR3 protein: CASSLGPLLS.

The chain has TRBV7-8 and TRBJ2-1; no clear D. Per the germline V gene, CDR1 is SGHVS and CDR2 is FQNEAQ. The ends were cut back, 4 bases at V and 5 bases at J, with 15 bases in the middle. The CDR3 length is 15 residues. The CDR3 coding sequence is TGTGCCAGCAGCTACCACCAGATTGGAAACAATGAGCAGTTCTTC. Encoded protein: CASSYHQIGNNEQFF.

This clonotype has a count of ten or more. The gene calls are TRBV20-1 and TRBJ2-7; no definite D call. The ends were cut back, 3 bases at V and 0 bases at J, with 12 bases in the middle. CDR3 size: 14 residues. CDR1 and CDR2 (germline): DFQATT, SNEGSKA (reference sequence). The DNA for the CDR3 is TGCAGTGCTAGGGGCCGCGGCTCCTCCTACGAGCAGTACTTC. Its translation is CSARGRGSSYEQYF.

This clonotype was recorded at least ten times. This chain connects TRBV27 to TRBJ1-1, with D possibly being TRBD1 (6 bases). V lost 6 bases and J 5 bases, leaving 19 bases between the germline ends. Looked up from germline, CDR1 is MNHEY and CDR2 is SMNVEV (reference sequence). The CDR3 totals 15 residues. The CDR3 reads CASRITGGPGTEAFF. DNA of the CDR3: TGTGCCAGCAGAATCACCGGGGGGCCCGGAACTGAAGCTTTCTTT.

This clonotype appeared once. This CDR3 is CASSLNLIDEQFF. As DNA, the CDR3 is TGTGCCAGCAGCTTAAATCTTATCGATGAGCAGTTCTTC. The rearrangement joins TRBV7-6 to TRBJ2-1; D unclear. CDR1 and CDR2 (germline): SGHVS, FNYEAQ. V lost 2 bases and J 8 bases, leaving 10 bases between the germline ends. CDR3 length equals 13 residues.

The rearrangement joins TRBV4-3 to TRBJ2-4; TRBD2 matches at 12 bases. The CDR3 is made up of 19 amino acids. Trimming removed 4 bases from V and 8 bases from J; junction bases left unmatched: 18. From germline, CDR1 is LGHNA and CDR2 YSLEER. The chain's CDR3 is CASSPRYLRASGRVDIQYF. The CDR3 nucleotides read TGCGCCAGCAGCCCAAGATACCTGCGGGCTAGCGGGAGGGTAGACATTCAGTACTTC.

This clonotype has just a few counts. This chain connects TRBV28 to TRBJ2-5; 12 bases line up with TRBD2. Trimming took 5 bases from V and 5 from J; bases not matched to a gene: 9. The CDR3 sequence is 16 residues long. Germline lookup yields CDR1 MDHEN and CDR2 SYDVKM. CDR3 sequence reads: CASSQKGLAGPETQYF. As DNA, the CDR3 is TGTGCCAGCAGTCAAAAAGGACTAGCGGGGCCTGAGACCCAGTACTTC.

This clonotype was seen ten or more times. The rearrangement uses TRBV2 and TRBJ1-1; the D gene is possibly TRBD1 (6 bases). Germline values: CDR1 SNHLY, CDR2 FYNNEI. This CDR3 comprises 15 residues. V lost 3 bases, J lost 9 bases, and 20 bases lay in between. The CDR3 DNA sequence: TGTGCCAGCAGTGACCCCCCAGTCACACAGGGCCAAGCTTTCTTT. The encoded protein is CASSDPPVTQGQAFF.

The J gene is TRBJ2-7, the V gene TRBV20-1, with 12 bases matching TRBD2. CDR3 length: 18 residues. Per the germline V gene, CDR1 is DFQATT and CDR2 is SNEGSKA (reference sequence). Losses at the gene ends were 2 bases for V and 2 bases for J; bases not matched to a gene: 13. CDR3 in amino acids: CSARWGLAGGLGPYEQYF. The CDR3 DNA reads TGCAGTGCTAGATGGGGTCTAGCGGGAGGGCTTGGCCCCTACGAGCAGTACTTC.

This clonotype was observed a handful of times. The V gene is TRBV19, the J gene TRBJ1-4; 9 nucleotides agree with TRBD1. Per germline, CDR1 LNHDA and CDR2 SQIVND (reference sequence). V was pared by 10 bases and J by 8 bases, with 8 bases of the junction left unmatched. This CDR3 is 13 amino acids long. Written as DNA, the CDR3 is TGTGCCAACCGACAGGGGGGGCGGGAAAAACTGTTTTTT. Its protein is CANRQGGREKLFF.

This clonotype was counted a few times. V is TRBV2 and J is TRBJ2-1, with D maybe TRBD1 (5 bases). This CDR3 region has 14 residues. Germline V gene lookup returns CDR1 SNHLY and CDR2 FYNNEI. Trimming pared 6 bases from V and 6 bases from J, leaving 15 bases between. The CDR3 loop reads CASSPDSSGNEQFF. In nucleotides, the CDR3 is TGTGCCAGCAGCCCAGACAGTTCGGGCAATGAGCAGTTCTTC.

This chain uses TRBV6-2 or TRBV6-3 with TRBJ2-3, with 11 positions matching TRBD2. Unmatched junction bases numbered 11, after V lost 0 bases and J lost 3 bases. This CDR3 spans 19 amino acids. Germline V gene sequence: CDR1 MNHEY, CDR2 SVGEGT. The CDR3 nucleotides read TGTGCCAGCAGTTACTCGATGACTAGCGGGACCCCCGGGACAGATACGCAGTATTTT. This gives the protein CASSYSMTSGTPGTDTQYF.

This clonotype was observed a few times. The DNA for the CDR3 is TGTGCCAGCAGCTTCAGGGGCCACGCGACTGTGCTGTACTTC. This codes for CASSFRGHATVLYF. The chain employs TRBV5-6 and TRBJ2-7, with D perhaps matching TRBD1 (6 bases). V shed 2 bases and J shed 12 bases, with 21 bases lying between them. This CDR3 contains 14 residues. Germline loops: CDR1 SGHDT, CDR2 YYEEEE.

The chain combines TRBV13 with TRBJ2-7; 13 bases are a match to TRBD2. The V gene's germline CDR1 is PRHDT and CDR2 FYEKMQ (reference sequence). V was clipped by 3 bases and J by 3 bases; unmatched bases: 2. This CDR3 is built from 15 residues. The CDR3 loop is CASSFGLAGDYEQYF. The DNA for the CDR3 is TGTGCCAGCAGCTTCGGACTAGCGGGAGACTACGAGCAGTACTTC.

This chain links TRBV6-1 with TRBJ1-1; 7 nucleotides match TRBD1. In germline, CDR1 is MNHNS, CDR2 SASEGT. V lost 7 bases, J lost 6 bases, and 20 bases stayed unmatched. This CDR3 has 17 amino acids. The CDR3 coding sequence is TGTGCCAGCACCCGACCGGGACCCAGGGGGGTCGGCTCTGAAGCTTTCTTT. This encodes CASTRPGPRGVGSEAFF.

This clonotype came up a few times. This chain joins TRBV10-3 and TRBJ2-7; D may be TRBD1 (6 bases). V dropped 4 bases and J dropped 7 bases, with 20 bases sitting between them. The CDR3 totals 15 residues. Germline V gene sequence: CDR1 ENHRY, CDR2 SYGVKD. The CDR3 DNA reads TGTGCCATCAGTGTGGAGGACAGCCCTAGGAGGGAGCAGTACTTC. Protein product: CAISVEDSPRREQYF.

This clonotype was recorded at least ten times. The chain recombines TRBV7-9 with TRBJ2-7, with a tentative D call TRBD1 (5 bases). Trimming removed 5 bases from V and 0 bases from J, with 20 bases in between. Germline V gene data show CDR1 as SEHNR and CDR2 as FQNEAQ (reference sequence). The CDR3 extends over 17 amino acids. The CDR3 loop reads CASSEWGMTLGSYEQYF. The DNA of the CDR3 is TGTGCCAGCAGCGAGTGGGGCATGACCCTCGGCTCCTACGAGCAGTACTTC.

J is TRBJ2-1 and V is TRBV6-5; D could derive from TRBD1 or TRBD2 (6 bases each). Trimming left V 3 bases short and J 4 bases short, with 16 bases between. Germline values: CDR1 MNHEY, CDR2 SVGAGI. The CDR3 is 16 residues long. As DNA, the CDR3 is TGTGCCAGCAGTTATTTGGGTCGGGGGCCATACAATGAGCAGTTCTTC. Its translation: CASSYLGRGPYNEQFF.

This clonotype has at least ten counts. The J gene is TRBJ2-7, the V gene TRBV20-1; 8 nucleotides agree with TRBD1. The junction had 2 bases not matched to a gene; V was cut back by 3 bases and J by 4 bases. This CDR3 is built from 12 residues. The germline CDR1 and CDR2 sequences are DFQATT and SNEGSKA (reference sequence). The DNA for the CDR3 is TGCAGTGCTAGGGACAGGGAGTACGAGCAGTACTTC. Protein sequence: CSARDREYEQYF.

This clonotype was seen ten or more times. The rearrangement joins TRBV10-2 to TRBJ1-5; possibly TRBD1 for D (5 bases). Germline assignment: CDR1 WSHSY and CDR2 SAAADI. The CDR3 is made up of 13 amino acids. The V end lost 2 bases, the J end lost 6 bases, and 8 bases lay between the germline ends. CDR3 loop: CASSEGARQPQHF. CDR3 bases: TGCGCCAGCAGTGAGGGGGCGCGTCAGCCCCAGCATTTT.

This clonotype showed up just a few times. The V gene is TRBV5-4, the J gene TRBJ2-7; 10 bases agree with TRBD2. The CDR3 loop spans 18 amino acids. After removal of 5 bases from V and 0 bases from J, the junction contained 14 bases not matched to a gene. From germline, CDR1 is SGHNT and CDR2 YYREEE (reference sequence). This chain's CDR3 is CASRKDGTSVPSSYEQYF. The DNA of the CDR3 is TGTGCCAGCAGGAAAGACGGGACTAGCGTTCCGAGCTCCTACGAGCAGTACTTC.